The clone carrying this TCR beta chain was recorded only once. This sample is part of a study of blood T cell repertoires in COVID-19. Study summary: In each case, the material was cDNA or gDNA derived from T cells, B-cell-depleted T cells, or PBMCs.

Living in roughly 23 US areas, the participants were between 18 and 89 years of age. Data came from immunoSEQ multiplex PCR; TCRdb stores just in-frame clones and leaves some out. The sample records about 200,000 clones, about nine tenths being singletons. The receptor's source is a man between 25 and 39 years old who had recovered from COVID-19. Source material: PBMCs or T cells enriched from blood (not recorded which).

The CDR3 is CASSPTLAGGYNEQFF. Here the CDR3 DNA reads TGCGCCAGCAGCCCTACACTAGCGGGGGGTTACAATGAGCAGTTCTTC. The V call is TRBV4-1, the J call TRBJ2-1; 12 bases agree with TRBD2. The ends lost 4 bases at V and 4 bases at J; junction bases unmatched: 5. Looked up from germline, CDR1 is MGHRA and CDR2 is YSYEKL. The CDR3 contains 16 residues.